The TCR beta chain described here comes from a study of Ad26.COV2.S vaccination and SARS-CoV-2 variants. Profiling relied on immunoSEQ multiplex PCR, and the TCRdb table lists in-frame clones only, not all of them. The table includes about 480,000 clones, around nine tenths detected once. The germline V gene has CDR1 SGHTA and CDR2 FQGNSA. This CDR3 is built from 16 residues. V lost 4 bases to trimming and J lost 6 bases; unmatched junction nucleotides: 6. Treatment specified: 15 to 20 received Ad26.COV2.S at low or high dose, single or two shots; about 5 received placebo; per-sample allocation not given. Samples were taken on day 63 after the first vaccine or placebo injection.

The source material was peripheral blood, sampled in a trial of Ad26.COV2.S vaccine versus placebo. The rearrangement uses TRBV7-2 and TRBJ2-2, with TRBD2 identical over 12 bases. The TCR sequence derives from a person between 18 and 65 years old who received the Ad26.COV2.S COVID-19 vaccine or a placebo. This chain's CDR3 is CASSSGLAGRAGELFF. CDR3 coding DNA: TGTGCCAGCAGCTCTGGACTAGCGGGAAGGGCCGGGGAGCTGTTTTTT.